This passage covers 25 T cell receptor beta chains from one sample sequenced in a study of read filtering for tumor transcriptome and immune sequencing. The library was built from roughly 400 ng RNA with molecular barcoded adaptors for alpha/delta and beta/gamma chains. MiXCR was run by TCRdb on the reads, yielding one entry per CDR3 protein. The sample shows some 140,000 distinct CDR3 sequences, less than 15% of them seen only once. The sample was a population of CD138-negative cells sorted from bone marrow. These receptor sequences come from a donor over 35 with multiple myeloma.

This clonotype was picked up many times. This sequence joins TRBV19 and TRBJ2-3; D ambiguous. Deletions cut 5 bases from V and 6 bases from J, with 9 bases between. Germline V gives CDR1 LNHDA, CDR2 SQIVND (reference sequence). This CDR3 is built from 12 residues. The DNA of the CDR3 is TGTGCCAGTAGTCCCTCGCGTGATACGCAGTATTTT. Translation gives CASSPSRDTQYF.

This clonotype was counted many times. The chain combines TRBV29-1 with TRBJ2-3; 7 nucleotides line up with TRBD2. With V trimmed by 7 bases and J by 5 bases, 12 bases remained unmatched. The CDR3 runs 14 residues. Per the germline V gene, CDR1 is SQVTM and CDR2 is ANQGSEA. CDR3 nucleotides: TGCAGCGCTGGCCGGGGAGGGCCGGGAGATACGCAGTATTTT. It yields the protein CSAGRGGPGDTQYF.

The genes are TRBV12-3 or TRBV12-4 and TRBJ2-7; 9 nucleotides line up with TRBD2. V was pared by 3 bases and J by 6 bases, with 6 bases of the junction left unmatched. The CDR3 has 14 amino acids. CDR3 in amino acids: CASSFGAGGTEQYF. CDR3 DNA sequence: TGTGCCAGCAGTTTCGGAGCGGGAGGAACCGAGCAGTACTTC.

The genes are TRBV2 and TRBJ2-1, with 7 bases that match TRBD2. Germline V gene sequence: CDR1 SNHLY, CDR2 FYNNEI. Trimming removed 8 bases from V and 10 bases from J; junction bases left unmatched: 11. The CDR3 covers 13 residues. CDR3 in amino acids: CASLQGRAAEQFF. CDR3 nucleotides: TGTGCCAGCCTCCAAGGGAGGGCCGCCGAGCAGTTCTTC. The full variable domain, rest sourced from reference TRBV2 and TRBJ2-1, is EPEVTQTPSHQVTQMGQEVILRCVPISNHLYFYWYRQILGQKVEFLVSFYNNEISEKSEIFDDQFSVERPDGSNFTLKIRSTKLEDSAMYFCASLQGRAAEQFFGPGTRLTVL.

This clonotype occurred many times. The CDR3 bases are TGTGCCAGCAGCTTATATCCTAGCTCGAATGAGCAGTTCTTC. Its translation is CASSLYPSSNEQFF. The rearrangement joins TRBV7-9 to TRBJ2-1; D is perhaps TRBD2 (5 bases). The CDR3 covers 14 residues. The V end lost 2 bases, the J end lost 7 bases, and 12 bases lay between the germline ends. The germline V gene has CDR1 SEHNR and CDR2 FQNEAQ (reference sequence).

Remarks on this clonotype: A read error is possible here, since a much larger clone lies one base away. The chain combines TRBV11-2 with TRBJ2-1; D remains unclear. There are 15 residues in the CDR3. Per the germline V gene, CDR1 is SGHAT and CDR2 is FQNNGV. As DNA, the CDR3 is TGTGCCAGCAGCTTACCGGTGAGCTCCTACAATGGGCAGTTCTTC. This encodes CASSLPVSSYNGQFF.

Only a few counts were recorded for this clonotype. The V and J genes are TRBV29-1 and TRBJ2-7, with 8 bases fitting TRBD1. V lost 1 base and J lost 3; bases outside the gene matches: 2. Looked up from germline, CDR1 is SQVTM and CDR2 is ANQGSEA. The CDR3 contains 13 residues. The CDR3 DNA reads as TGCAGCGTTGAAGCAGGGGGCGGCTACGAGCAGTACTTC. Its protein product is CSVEAGGGYEQYF.

This clonotype was recorded at least ten times. The chain joins TRBV5-6 to TRBJ2-7; D is perhaps TRBD2 (6 bases). Germline loops: CDR1 SGHDT, CDR2 YYEEEE. CDR3 size: 14 residues. The ends were cut back, 0 bases at V and 2 bases at J, with 9 bases in the middle. The CDR3 region is CASSLGLVTYEQYF. The CDR3 region has the DNA TGTGCCAGCAGCTTGGGACTAGTCACCTACGAGCAGTACTTC.

Ten or more counts support this clonotype. This chain uses TRBV4-2 with TRBJ1-5; D unclear. V lost 0 bases, J lost 7 bases, and 10 bases lay in between. From germline, CDR1 is LGHNA and CDR2 YNFKEQ. The CDR3 has 14 amino acids. The CDR3 loop is CASSQEGVGQPQHF. In nucleotides, the CDR3 is TGTGCCAGCAGCCAAGAAGGAGTCGGGCAGCCCCAGCATTTT.

This clonotype showed up just a few times. Germline is not matched at one junction end, which may reflect a read error. The rearrangement uses TRBV6-5 and TRBJ2-2, with 10 bases identical to TRBD1. From germline, CDR1 is MNHEY and CDR2 SVGAGI. CDR3 length equals 18 residues. CDR3 nucleotides: TGTGCCAGCAGTTACTCCTGGGACAGGGGATTGAACACCGGGGAGCTGCTTTTT. It codes for CASSYSWDRGLNTGELLF.

This clonotype was seen ten or more times. The rearrangement joins TRBV7-2 to TRBJ2-7, with 7 bases aligning to TRBD1. Looked up from germline, CDR1 is SGHTA and CDR2 is FQGNSA. Losses at the gene ends were 5 bases for V and 2 bases for J; bases not matched to a gene: 6. The CDR3 runs 14 residues. For the CDR3, the DNA is TGTGCCAGCAGCCCACAGGGGTTACCCTACGAGCAGTACTTC. Translating it yields CASSPQGLPYEQYF.

In this sample, this clonotype turned up many times. The rearrangement links TRBV7-8 to TRBJ2-1; TRBD2 matches at 10 bases. In germline, CDR1 is SGHVS, CDR2 FQNEAQ. This CDR3 has 15 amino acids. With 5 bases clipped from V and 9 bases from J, the junction kept 10 bases outside the gene matches. The CDR3 DNA reads TGTGCCAGCAGCCCCGGGGCTAGCGGGAGTAGTGAGCAGTTCTTC. Residues: CASSPGASGSSEQFF.

This clonotype has a count of ten or more. V and J are TRBV6-6 and TRBJ2-3, with TRBD1 matching over 7 bases. The germline CDR1 and CDR2 sequences are MNHNY and SVGAGI (reference sequence). CDR3 size: 14 residues. V lost 7 bases to trimming and J lost 6 bases; unmatched junction nucleotides: 10. The CDR3 reads CASTRQGLVDTQYF. The CDR3 DNA sequence: TGTGCCAGCACTCGACAGGGTTTGGTGGATACGCAGTATTTT.

This clonotype was seen at least ten times. The V call is TRBV7-9, the J call TRBJ2-3, with D hard to call. The CDR3 totals 15 residues. Trimming removed 5 bases at V and 3 bases at J, with 15 bases between. CDR1 is SEHNR, CDR2 FQNEAQ, per germline (reference sequence). In DNA, the CDR3 is TGTGCCAGCAGCATCAGATCCGCTGCAACAGATACGCAGTATTTT. The encoded protein is CASSIRSAATDTQYF.

On this clonotype: A single base separates this from a much larger clone, so it may be a read error. This chain joins TRBV4-1 and TRBJ2-2; the D gene is possibly TRBD2 (6 bases). This CDR3 comprises 16 residues. CDR1 MGHRA and CDR2 YSYEKL come from the germline V gene. CDR3 in amino acids: CASSPSLGRTGGELYF. CDR3 bases: TGCGCCAGCAGCCCCTCCCTGGGGAGAACCGGCGGGGAGCTGTATTTT.

This clonotype was seen ten or more times. This sequence joins TRBV6-2 or TRBV6-3 and TRBJ2-7; TRBD1 agrees at 10 bases. Germline values: CDR1 MNHEY, CDR2 SVGEGT. The CDR3 runs to 15 residues. V was clipped by 0 bases and J by 6 bases; unmatched bases: 5. CDR3 DNA: TGTGCCAGCAGTTACTCAGACAGGGGGCCGGGCGAGCAGTACTTC. Its protein product is CASSYSDRGPGEQYF.

This clonotype came up many times. This chain connects TRBV14 to TRBJ1-1, with 7 bases aligning to TRBD1. Germline V gene lookup returns CDR1 SGHDN and CDR2 FVKESK. CDR3 length: 13 amino acids. Trimming cost V 4 bases and J 10 bases; bases outside gene matches: 9. CDR3 DNA sequence: TGTGCCAGCAGCCCCTGGGGACAGTTTGGAGCTTTCTTT. This codes for CASSPWGQFGAFF.

This clonotype came up many times. This chain uses TRBV10-3 with TRBJ2-1; TRBD1 aligns across 10 bases. CDR1 and CDR2 (germline): ENHRY, SYGVKD. V lost 11 bases to trimming and J lost 5 bases; unmatched junction nucleotides: 9. The length of the CDR3 is 14 residues. The CDR3 sequence: CASRDRGWDNEQFF. In nucleotides, the CDR3 is TGTGCCTCCCGGGACAGGGGATGGGACAATGAGCAGTTCTTC.

This clonotype has at least ten counts. The J gene is TRBJ2-3, the V gene TRBV20-1, with 12 nucleotides matching TRBD2. V shed 0 bases and J 2 bases; nucleotides not matched to a gene: 6. The CDR3 covers 17 residues. Germline V CDR1 and CDR2: DFQATT, SNEGSKA (reference sequence). DNA for the CDR3: TGCAGTGCTAGAGATCCCCTAGCGGGAGGGATCACAGATACGCAGTATTTT. Protein: CSARDPLAGGITDTQYF.

This clonotype was detected ten times or more. Sequence at one end of the junction differs from germline and may be a read error. V usage is TRBV6-2 or TRBV6-3 and J usage is TRBJ2-6; 7 bases are shared with TRBD2. CDR1 and CDR2 from the germline V gene are MNHEY and SVGEGT. The CDR3 contains 21 residues. The CDR3 DNA reads TGTGCCAGCAGTTACGGGCGTCTGGGAGGGACGCCCTCCTCTGCGGCCAACGTCCTGACCTTC. Its translation: CASSYGRLGGTPSSAANVLTF.

As for this clonotype: It may be a read error: a sequence one base away is much more abundant. The J gene is TRBJ1-5, the V gene TRBV20-1, with 8 bases matching TRBD1. Germline V gene data show CDR1 as DFQATT and CDR2 as SNEGSKA (reference sequence). The CDR3 loop spans 15 amino acids. CDR3 protein: CSARAGTGSSQPQHF. The DNA of the CDR3 is TGCAGTGCTAGAGCGGGGACAGGCAGCAGTCAGCCCCAGCATTTT.

This clonotype has at least ten counts. One end of the junction fails to match germline, which may point to a read error. This chain links TRBV7-2 with TRBJ1-5, with D maybe TRBD1 (6 bases). CDR1 and CDR2 from the germline V gene are SGHTA and FQGNSA. CDR3 size: 13 residues. DNA for the CDR3: TGTGCCAGCAACTTAGGGGGGGTTCAGCCCCAGCATTTT. It specifies CASNLGGVQPQHF.

The rearrangement joins TRBV7-9 to TRBJ1-1; no reliable D call. The germline V gene encodes CDR1 SEHNR and CDR2 FQNEAQ (reference sequence). The CDR3 spans 14 residues. Trimming stripped 7 bases from V and 7 bases from J, with 19 bases between. The CDR3 reads CASTDGEQVYEAFF. CDR3 sequence (DNA): TGTGCCAGCACCGATGGCGAGCAAGTGTATGAAGCTTTCTTT.

V usage is TRBV18 and J usage is TRBJ2-2, with D hard to call. There are 12 residues in the CDR3. Trimming removed 4 bases from V and 5 bases from J, with 5 bases in between. CDR1 KGHSH and CDR2 LQKENI come from the germline V gene. CDR3 protein: CASSRRTGELFF. The CDR3 DNA is TGTGCCAGCTCACGCAGGACCGGGGAGCTGTTTTTT.

This clonotype was found many times. The V gene is TRBV20-1, the J gene TRBJ2-1; TRBD2 matches at 12 bases. The trim removed 5 bases at V and 6 bases at J, leaving 5 bases unmatched. Germline V gene data show CDR1 as DFQATT and CDR2 as SNEGSKA (reference sequence). The CDR3 spans 14 residues. The CDR3 protein is CSARGLAGINEQFF. The CDR3, as DNA: TGCAGTGCTCGCGGACTAGCGGGAATCAATGAGCAGTTCTTC.